Below, 17 T cell receptor beta chains from the same sample are listed, as sequenced in a study of radiation and T cells in renal cell carcinoma. The time point here: blood 2 weeks post-SBRT. Noted treatment: 15 Gy SBRT to primary tumor, nephrectomy 4 weeks later. The data were produced by immunoSEQ multiplex PCR, yet TCRdb's version contains in-frame clones alone and is incomplete. This table has roughly 130,000 clones, 80% to 90% appearing once. Here the sequenced sample was blood, taken from a patient whose treatment included radiotherapy and nephrectomy. The receptors originated from a woman aged 55-69 years with renal cell carcinoma.

This rearrangement joins TRBV19 to TRBJ1-5; D unresolved. Germline-derived CDR1 and CDR2 are LNHDA and SQIVND (reference sequence). V was clipped by 3 bases and J by 6 bases, with 12 bases between them. This CDR3 has 14 residues. The CDR3 loop reads CASSIVLEGQPQHF. CDR3 sequence (DNA): TGTGCCAGTAGTATCGTTCTTGAGGGTCAGCCCCAGCATTTT.

A few counts support this clone. This chain joins TRBV7-9 and TRBJ2-1, with 7 positions matching TRBD2. This CDR3 contains 16 residues. Germline V gene sequence: CDR1 SEHNR, CDR2 FQNEAQ (reference sequence). V lost 6 bases and J lost 7; bases outside the gene matches: 15. The CDR3: CASRPAGVGGENEQFF. Written as DNA, the CDR3 is TGTGCCAGCAGACCTGCAGGCGTGGGAGGGGAAAATGAGCAGTTCTTC.

J is TRBJ1-1 and V is TRBV29-1; 7 positions agree with TRBD1. V lost 4 bases, J lost 6 bases, and 8 bases stayed unmatched. There are 13 residues in the CDR3. Germline V CDR1 and CDR2: SQVTM, ANQGSEA. The CDR3 sequence is CSVVTGVYAEAFF. The CDR3 nucleotides read TGCAGCGTTGTTACAGGGGTATATGCTGAAGCTTTCTTT.

This sequence joins TRBV7-8 and TRBJ1-1; D gene uncertain. The CDR3 sequence is 14 residues long. Germline V gene sequence: CDR1 SGHVS, CDR2 FQNEAQ. Trimming took off 3 bases at V and 1 base at J, with 9 bases between the two ends. The CDR3 sequence is CASSFGSTNTEAFF. DNA of the CDR3: TGTGCCAGCAGCTTCGGGAGCACGAACACTGAAGCTTTCTTT.

The chain carries TRBV27 and TRBJ1-3; D gene uncertain. The CDR3 has 15 residues. The germline V gene encodes CDR1 MNHEY and CDR2 SMNVEV (reference sequence). Trimming pared 6 bases from V and 0 bases from J, leaving 12 bases between. In DNA form, the CDR3 reads TGTGCCAGCAGGCTCGACGTCCGCTCTGGAAACACCATATATTTT. Encoded protein: CASRLDVRSGNTIYF.

The V call is TRBV9, the J call TRBJ2-7; D not resolved. The CDR3 runs to 13 residues. V was shortened by 0 bases and J by 5 bases, with 9 bases between the two germline ends. Germline loops: CDR1 SGDLS, CDR2 YYNGEE. The CDR3: CASSVGVADEQYF. In DNA form, the CDR3 reads TGTGCCAGCAGCGTAGGAGTAGCAGACGAGCAGTACTTC.

The V and J genes are TRBV2 and TRBJ1-5; D gene uncertain. Trimming left V 5 bases short and J 5 bases short, with 13 bases between. Germline V CDR1 and CDR2: SNHLY, FYNNEI. The CDR3 length is 14 residues. CDR3 sequence (DNA): TGTGCCAGCAGTTCTCGGCGGGCTGATCAGCCCCAGCATTTT. It codes for CASSSRRADQPQHF.

This sequence joins TRBV5-1 and TRBJ2-3; D gene uncertain. Germline lookup yields CDR1 SGHRS and CDR2 YFSETQ. The V gene lost 0 bases and the J gene lost 0 bases, with 8 bases spanning the gap. There are 15 residues in the CDR3. This CDR3 is CASSLAGRSTDTQYF. The CDR3, as DNA: TGCGCCAGCAGCTTGGCCGGCCGGAGCACAGATACGCAGTATTTT.

This chain uses TRBV14 with TRBJ2-7; a possible D gene is TRBD1 (5 bases). The length of the CDR3 is 13 residues. V dropped 6 bases and J dropped 7 bases, with 16 bases sitting between them. Per the germline V gene, CDR1 is SGHDN and CDR2 is FVKESK. This CDR3 reads CASSSTRRTEQYF. The CDR3 DNA follows: TGTGCCAGCAGTTCTACACGACGGACAGAGCAGTACTTC.

This chain links TRBV6-5 with TRBJ1-1; D gene ambiguous. The germline CDR1 and CDR2 sequences are MNHEY and SVGAGI. Trimming removed 0 bases at V and 5 bases at J, with 7 bases between. The CDR3 totals 13 residues. In nucleotides, the CDR3 is TGTGCCAGCAGTTACTCTAGGTTAACTGAAGCTTTCTTT. This encodes CASSYSRLTEAFF.

CDR3 in DNA: TGTGCCAGCAGTTACTCGATTCGCGGGGCCCTGTTTTTT. Translation: CASSYSIRGALFF. V is TRBV6-6 and J is TRBJ1-4; D possibly corresponds to TRBD1 (5 bases). Deletions cut 0 bases from V and 14 bases from J, with 13 bases between. The CDR3 contains 13 residues. Germline CDR1 reads MNHNY; CDR2 reads SVGAGI (reference sequence).

This chain joins TRBV15 and TRBJ1-4; D remains unclear. Trimming cost V 1 base and J 8 bases, with 8 bases left between them. Per germline, CDR1 LNHNV and CDR2 YYDKDF (reference sequence). This CDR3 region has 13 residues. The CDR3 region is CATSRGRWEKLFF. The DNA for the CDR3 is TGTGCCACCAGCAGAGGTCGCTGGGAAAAACTGTTTTTT.

The chain links TRBV6-6 to TRBJ1-1; 7 bases align to TRBD1. Germline CDR1 is MNHNY and CDR2 is SVGAGI (reference sequence). This CDR3 comprises 12 residues. Trimming at V came to 7 bases and at J to 4 bases, leaving 3 bases not matched to a gene. The CDR3 is CASKDRATEAFF. For the CDR3, the DNA is TGTGCCAGCAAAGACAGGGCCACTGAAGCTTTCTTT.

V gene TRBV27 combines with J gene TRBJ1-2, with 8 bases lining up with TRBD1. This CDR3 has 14 residues. With 0 bases clipped from V and 3 bases from J, the junction kept 0 bases outside the gene matches. Germline CDR1 is MNHEY and CDR2 is SMNVEV (reference sequence). The CDR3 region has the DNA TGTGCCAGCAGTTTATCACAGGGGGACTATGGCTACACCTTC. The encoded protein is CASSLSQGDYGYTF.

The chain combines TRBV15 with TRBJ2-7; 10 nucleotides match TRBD1. The length of the CDR3 is 15 residues. Trimming removed 3 bases from V and 3 bases from J; junction bases left unmatched: 5. CDR1 LNHNV and CDR2 YYDKDF come from the germline V gene (reference sequence). In DNA form, the CDR3 reads TGTGCCACCAGCAGCCGACAGGGGGCGGGCTACGAGCAGTACTTC. Translation: CATSSRQGAGYEQYF.

The genes are TRBV7-9 and TRBJ1-4, with 7 nucleotides matching TRBD1. Per germline, CDR1 SEHNR and CDR2 FQNEAQ (reference sequence). The CDR3 is 15 residues long. V was clipped by 5 bases and J by 3 bases; unmatched bases: 6. The CDR3 loop is CASSRGGQSNEKLFF. The CDR3 DNA is TGTGCCAGCAGCAGAGGGGGACAGTCTAATGAAAAACTGTTTTTT.

The J gene is TRBJ2-7, the V gene TRBV6-1; D is unresolved. The CDR3 runs 15 residues. V gave up 3 bases and J gave up 0 bases, with 12 bases separating them. Germline V gives CDR1 MNHNS, CDR2 SASEGT. The CDR3 spells CASSEDDKSSYEQYF. The DNA for the CDR3 is TGTGCCAGCAGTGAGGACGATAAGAGCTCCTACGAGCAGTACTTC.